The 27 T cell receptor beta chains given below trace back to one sample, sequenced in a study of early T cells in non-severe SARS-CoV-2 infection. TCRdb used MiXCR to reprocess the 5' RACE reads, holding one entry per CDR3 protein. The sample yields approximately 83,000 distinct CDR3 sequences, more than 13% seen once. The specimen sequenced was whole blood. The receptors originated from an adult who was a healthcare worker with PCR-confirmed SARS-CoV-2 infection or an uninfected control (not recorded which).

The chain is built from TRBV29-1 and TRBJ2-7; D not certain. V gave up 4 bases and J gave up 6 bases, with 10 bases separating them. CDR3 length equals 11 residues. Germline CDR1 SQVTM, CDR2 ANQGSEA. Here the CDR3 reads CSVGVGSEQYF. As DNA, the CDR3 is TGCAGCGTTGGGGTAGGGTCCGAGCAGTACTTC.

This clonotype has a handful of counts. The V gene is TRBV6-5, the J gene TRBJ2-1, with D possibly matching TRBD1 (5 bases). Per the germline V gene, CDR1 is MNHEY and CDR2 is SVGAGI. This CDR3 has 14 amino acids. V lost 5 bases and J 6 bases, leaving 14 bases between the germline ends. DNA of the CDR3: TGTGCCAGCAGTCCTCTGGGGCCCCGCAATGAGCAGTTCTTC. The encoded protein is CASSPLGPRNEQFF.

This clonotype was seen only a few times. The chain links TRBV10-1 to TRBJ2-1; 10 bases map to TRBD1. This CDR3 has 16 residues. J was trimmed by 5 bases and V by 2 bases; bases with no gene match: 6. Looked up from germline, CDR1 is WNHNN and CDR2 is SYGVQD (reference sequence). The CDR3 here is CASSERDRGVDNEQFF. The CDR3 coding sequence is TGCGCCAGCAGTGAGAGGGACAGGGGAGTAGACAATGAGCAGTTCTTC.

This chain joins TRBV6-5 and TRBJ2-7, with D perhaps matching TRBD2 (5 bases). The CDR3 contains 14 residues. The V gene's germline CDR1 is MNHEY and CDR2 SVGAGI. V was shortened by 5 bases and J by 6 bases, with 17 bases between the two germline ends. DNA for the CDR3: TGTGCCAGCAGTCTCGGACTGATCGAGGTCGAGCAGTACTTC. Residues: CASSLGLIEVEQYF.

This clonotype was seen a handful of times. This chain uses TRBV12-3 or TRBV12-4 with TRBJ2-7, with a weak D call TRBD1 (6 bases). The CDR3 totals 12 residues. V gave up 5 bases and J gave up 6 bases, with 11 bases separating them. The CDR3 DNA follows: TGTGCCAGCAGTCTAACAGGGATCGAGCAGTACTTC. Its protein is CASSLTGIEQYF.

This clonotype was found many times. The chain joins TRBV6-2 or TRBV6-3 to TRBJ2-7; 9 bases align to TRBD1. V shed 9 bases, J shed 2 bases, and the junction held 5 bases outside the gene matches. The length of the CDR3 is 13 residues. Germline CDR1 reads MNHEY; CDR2 reads SVGEGT. This CDR3 is CASGDRAPYEQYF. The DNA for the CDR3 is TGTGCCAGTGGGGACAGGGCGCCCTACGAGCAGTACTTC.

The J gene is TRBJ1-5, the V gene TRBV5-5; D perhaps matches TRBD1 (5 bases). The CDR3 has 17 amino acids. The V gene lost 8 bases and the J gene lost 9 bases, with 30 bases spanning the gap. Germline assignment: CDR1 SGHKS and CDR2 YYEKEE (reference sequence). CDR3 sequence reads: CARETGTCRCGVAPQHF. CDR3 nucleotides: TGTGCCAGAGAGACCGGGACTTGTCGCTGTGGGGTAGCGCCCCAGCATTTT. Supplemented by reference TRBV5-5 and TRBJ1-5, the full variable domain reads DAGVTQSPTHLIKTRGQQVTLRCSPISGHKSVSWYQQVLGQGPQFIFQYYEKEERGRGNFPDRFSARQFPNYSSELNVNALLLGDSALYLCARETGTCRCGVAPQHFGDGTRLSIL.

Many counts were recorded for this clonotype. V usage is TRBV5-1 and J usage is TRBJ2-2; 12 bases are shared with TRBD2. CDR3 size: 16 residues. V lost 3 bases to trimming and J lost 7 bases; unmatched junction nucleotides: 7. Germline V gene lookup returns CDR1 SGHRS and CDR2 YFSETQ. In DNA, the CDR3 is TGCGCCAGCAGCTGGACTAGCGGGGCCCAAAACGGGGAGCTGTTTTTT. Translating it yields CASSWTSGAQNGELFF.

V usage is TRBV14 and J usage is TRBJ2-7, with 11 bases matching TRBD2. Trimming took 1 base from V and 4 from J; bases not matched to a gene: 9. The CDR3 has 17 residues. The germline gives CDR1 SGHDN, CDR2 FVKESK. CDR3 sequence (DNA): TGTGCCAGCAGCCAAGTCCGCCGAGCTAGCGGGAGGTACGAGCAGTACTTC. Its protein is CASSQVRRASGRYEQYF.

This clonotype occurred a few times. The chain links TRBV5-4 to TRBJ2-3; no reliable D call. With 0 bases removed from V and 2 bases from J, the gap between germline ends came to 13 bases. The V gene's germline CDR1 is SGHNT and CDR2 YYREEE (reference sequence). The CDR3 totals 16 residues. The CDR3: CASSLGPGSNTDTQYF. DNA of the CDR3: TGTGCCAGCAGCTTGGGTCCCGGGTCGAACACAGATACGCAGTATTTT.

The rearrangement links TRBV20-1 to TRBJ1-3; unclear D gene. CDR3 length equals 14 residues. Trimming shortened V by 7 bases and J by 3 bases, and 16 bases separated the two germline ends. The germline gives CDR1 DFQATT, CDR2 SNEGSKA (reference sequence). This CDR3 is CSVRGVALGNTIYF. DNA of the CDR3: TGCAGTGTTCGTGGCGTCGCCCTTGGAAACACCATATATTTT.

This clonotype was seen more than once but under ten times. The chain joins TRBV7-6 to TRBJ1-4; possibly TRBD1 for D (5 bases). The CDR3 covers 14 residues. The germline gives CDR1 SGHVS, CDR2 FNYEAQ. The V end lost 4 bases, the J end lost 4 bases, and 10 bases lay between the germline ends. The CDR3 DNA is TGTGCCAGCAGCTCGGGGGATGTTAATGAAAAACTGTTTTTT. This codes for CASSSGDVNEKLFF.

Here the CDR3 DNA reads TGCAGCGCTCGCCTGGTTGAGCAGTTCTTC. Its protein product is CSARLVEQFF. The V and J genes are TRBV29-1 and TRBJ2-1, with D unresolved. The ends were cut back, 7 bases at V and 9 bases at J, with 10 bases in the middle. Germline V gene sequence: CDR1 SQVTM, CDR2 ANQGSEA. CDR3 length: 10 residues.

The genes are TRBV10-3 and TRBJ1-2, with TRBD1 as a possible D gene (5 bases). The germline V and J ends were trimmed by 6 bases and 4 bases, with 12 bases remaining between them. CDR3 length: 13 amino acids. Germline assignment: CDR1 ENHRY and CDR2 SYGVKD. CDR3: CAISDGTAYGYTF. CDR3 nucleotide sequence: TGTGCCATCAGCGACGGGACGGCCTATGGCTACACCTTC.

J is TRBJ2-1 and V is TRBV4-2; D possibly corresponds to TRBD2 (6 bases). Trimming removed 3 bases at V and 7 bases at J, with 22 bases between. The CDR3 is 17 residues long. CDR1 is LGHNA and CDR2 is YNFKEQ in the germline V gene. CDR3 protein: CASSQGSRRAPGNEQFF. DNA of the CDR3: TGTGCCAGCAGCCAGGGTAGCAGGAGGGCGCCCGGGAATGAGCAGTTCTTC.

This clonotype appeared a few times. This chain uses TRBV4-3 with TRBJ2-3, with 8 bases aligning to TRBD1. This CDR3 region has 14 residues. CDR1 and CDR2 from the germline V gene are LGHNA and YSLEER. Germline trimming cut 3 bases from V and 7 bases from J; bases unmatched to any gene: 6. CDR3 in amino acids: CASSQARTGNTQYF. DNA of the CDR3: TGCGCCAGCAGCCAGGCCCGGACAGGGAATACGCAGTATTTT.

This clonotype was seen only a few times. The V and J genes are TRBV6-5 and TRBJ1-3; no clear D. V dropped 2 bases and J dropped 2 bases, with 4 bases sitting between them. Germline lookup yields CDR1 MNHEY and CDR2 SVGAGI. The CDR3 is made up of 13 amino acids. CDR3 residues: CASSYDPGNTIYF. For the CDR3, the DNA is TGTGCCAGCAGTTACGACCCTGGAAACACCATATATTTT.

This clonotype was counted at least ten times. The chain has TRBV19 and TRBJ1-5; D gene uncertain. The CDR3 has 12 residues. Between the trimmed V and J ends, which lost 10 bases and 4 bases, there was a span of 11 bases. CDR1 and CDR2 from the germline V gene are LNHDA and SQIVND (reference sequence). CDR3 in amino acids: CATQQINQPQHF. CDR3 sequence (DNA): TGTGCCACTCAACAAATAAATCAGCCCCAGCATTTT.

This clonotype turned up a few times. The chain is built from TRBV28 and TRBJ1-5, with no clear D. This CDR3 spans 12 amino acids. Per germline, CDR1 MDHEN and CDR2 SYDVKM. The ends were cut back, 2 bases at V and 5 bases at J, with 4 bases in the middle. CDR3 in amino acids: CASSLNDQPQHF. CDR3 nucleotide sequence: TGTGCCAGCAGTTTAAATGATCAGCCCCAGCATTTT.

The chain combines TRBV6-2 or TRBV6-3 with TRBJ1-3; D gene uncertain. The CDR3 covers 12 residues. V gave up 2 bases and J gave up 2 bases, with 1 base separating them. Germline lookup yields CDR1 MNHEY and CDR2 SVGEGT. The chain's CDR3 is CASSYPGNTIYF. Written as DNA, the CDR3 is TGTGCCAGCAGTTACCCTGGAAACACCATATATTTT.

The chain joins TRBV20-1 to TRBJ2-1; tentatively, D is TRBD1 (5 bases). V was pared by 0 bases and J by 5 bases, with 11 bases between. The germline V gene encodes CDR1 DFQATT and CDR2 SNEGSKA (reference sequence). The CDR3 totals 14 residues. DNA of the CDR3: TGCAGTGCTAGAGACAGGGTGACAAACAATGAGCAGTTCTTC. Its protein product is CSARDRVTNNEQFF.

Many counts were recorded for this clonotype. For the CDR3, the DNA is TGTGCCAGCAACTACCGGGGCTCCTATAATTCACCCCTCCACTTT. It translates to CASNYRGSYNSPLHF. This sequence joins TRBV4-2 and TRBJ1-6; D ambiguous. This CDR3 has 15 residues. Trimming removed 7 bases at V and 0 bases at J, with 10 bases between. CDR1 LGHNA and CDR2 YNFKEQ come from the germline V gene.

The chain carries TRBV6-1 and TRBJ1-3; no clear D gene. The length of the CDR3 is 17 residues. V lost 6 bases and J lost 0, with 18 bases in between. The germline gives CDR1 MNHNS, CDR2 SASEGT. The CDR3 DNA follows: TGTGCCAGCAGAAAAGCCTCGGACGGATCCTCTGGAAACACCATATATTTT. Translated, it gives CASRKASDGSSGNTIYF.

The CDR3 bases are TGTGCCAGCAGTTACTCGATGGGGAGAGAGACCCAGTACTTC. Its protein is CASSYSMGRETQYF. The rearrangement joins TRBV6-2 or TRBV6-3 to TRBJ2-5, with D perhaps matching TRBD2 (5 bases). The CDR3 contains 14 residues. Germline assignment: CDR1 MNHEY and CDR2 SVGEGT. Trimming shortened V by 0 bases and J by 4 bases, and 9 bases separated the two germline ends.

J is TRBJ1-1 and V is TRBV29-1; D unclear. V lost 3 bases, J lost 4 bases, and 15 bases lay in between. Looked up from germline, CDR1 is SQVTM and CDR2 is ANQGSEA. This CDR3 is built from 14 residues. The CDR3 DNA follows: TGCAGCGTTGATGGTACAGCCGACTTCACTGAAGCTTTCTTT. This codes for CSVDGTADFTEAFF.

This clonotype was recorded a few times. This chain uses TRBV3-1 with TRBJ1-2; D is uncertain. Trimming stripped 0 bases from V and 1 base from J, with 9 bases between. CDR1 and CDR2 from the germline V gene are LGHDT and YNNKEL (reference sequence). The CDR3 loop spans 15 amino acids. CDR3 loop: CASSQDMQINYGYTF. Written as DNA, the CDR3 is TGTGCCAGCAGCCAAGATATGCAAATTAACTATGGCTACACCTTC. The full variable domain, rest sourced from reference TRBV3-1 and TRBJ1-2, is DTAVSQTPKYLVTQMGNDKSIKCEQNLGHDTMYWYKQDSKKFLKIMFSYNNKELIINETVPNRFSPKSPDKAHLNLHINSLELGDSAVYFCASSQDMQINYGYTFGSGTRLTVV.

The gene calls are TRBV12-3 or TRBV12-4 and TRBJ2-5, with TRBD1 identical over 9 bases. There are 16 residues in the CDR3. V lost 2 bases, J lost 3 bases, and 7 bases stayed unmatched. Here the CDR3 reads CASSLFRQGGKETQYF. The CDR3 nucleotides are TGTGCCAGCAGTTTATTTCGACAGGGGGGGAAAGAGACCCAGTACTTC.